This TCR beta chain is from a study of human T cells and chemical hapten exposure. Whole-study context: In the sensitization step, 2% DPC was placed on 2 cm by 2 cm of upper inner arm skin.

The time point denotes: patch test 1, 2 weeks after DPC sensitization. The treatment denotes: therapeutic diphenylcyclopropenone sensitization with weekly scalp DPC. Samples of blood were obtained prior to the application of each patch test. Original data processing: Sample TCR totals centred on a median of around 92,000, ranging roughly 23,224 to 700,000. From the RACE reads, TCRdb called clonotypes with MiXCR, one entry per CDR3 protein. These V and J calls derive from TCRdb rather than the authors' analysis. The data contain around 52,000 distinct CDR3 sequences, about 9.3% of them singletons. This clonotype was counted ten times or more. The CDR3 sequence is 12 residues long. Trimming shortened V by 3 bases and J by 8 bases, and 13 bases separated the two germline ends. The V gene's germline CDR1 is SQVTM and CDR2 ANQGSEA.

The source of this sequence is a middle-aged woman with alopecia areata. Some clones in this sample may be carry-over from other donors' samples. V and J are TRBV29-1 and TRBJ1-2; D is unresolved. The sequenced sample was whole blood, obtained in connection with sensitization to the hapten diphenylcyclopropenone (DPC). CDR3 amino acids: CSVDPHGEGYTF. DNA of the CDR3: TGCAGCGTTGACCCTCATGGGGAAGGCTACACCTTC.